Given below is one T cell receptor (beta chain) in context. Antigen: not known. The data originate from a study of cytomegalovirus exposure and HLA in healthy donors. Overall study findings and caveats: For most TCR beta V segments, an earlier analysis put the productive rate at about 87% or about 30% of the time.

PCR amplification relied on 60 Vbeta primers (plus 13 Jbeta primers). Method: immunoSEQ multiplex PCR; TCRdb's copy keeps in-frame clones and lacks some. This table holds some 250,000 clones, roughly 87% found once. CDR3 length: 16 amino acids. Germline V lookup: CDR1 LGHNT, CDR2 FRNRAP. The junction had 2 bases not matched to a gene; V was cut back by 1 base and J by 0 bases. What was sequenced was PBMCs. The TCR was taken from a middle-aged woman in good health and CMV-seropositive. The chain carries TRBV12-5 and TRBJ1-3; TRBD1 matches at 8 bases. As DNA, the CDR3 is TGTGCTAGTGGTTTGGGACAGGGGATCTCTGGAAACACCATATATTTT. It codes for CASGLGQGISGNTIYF.